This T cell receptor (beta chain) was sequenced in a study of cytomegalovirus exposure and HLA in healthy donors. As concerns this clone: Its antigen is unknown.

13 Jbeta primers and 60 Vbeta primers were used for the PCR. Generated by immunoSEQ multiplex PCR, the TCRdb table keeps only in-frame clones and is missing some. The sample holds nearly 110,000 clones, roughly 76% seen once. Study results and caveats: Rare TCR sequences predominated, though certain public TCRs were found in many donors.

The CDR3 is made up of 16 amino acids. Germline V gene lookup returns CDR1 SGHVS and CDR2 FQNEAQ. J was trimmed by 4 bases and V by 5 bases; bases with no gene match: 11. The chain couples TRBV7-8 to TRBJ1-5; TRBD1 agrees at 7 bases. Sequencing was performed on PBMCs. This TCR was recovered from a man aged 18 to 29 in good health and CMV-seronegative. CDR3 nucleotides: TGTGCCAGCAGCCCTTCACCAGGGGGTTTAAATCAGCCCCAGCATTTT. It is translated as CASSPSPGGLNQPQHF.